Below are 19 T cell receptor beta chains sequenced from a single sample in a study of cytomegalovirus exposure and HLA in healthy donors. A multiplex PCR was run with 60 Vbeta primers and 13 Jbeta primers. TCRdb's table, derived via immunoSEQ multiplex PCR, lists solely in-frame clones and lacks some. The sample comprises more than 150,000 clones, over 60% of which are singletons, and 1.5% to 2% rests with the top ten. What was sequenced was PBMCs. The source is a man aged 18 to 29 in good health and CMV-seronegative.

The chain links TRBV4-1 to TRBJ1-5; tentatively, D is TRBD1 (5 bases). Trimming cost V 0 bases and J 4 bases, with 13 bases left between them. Germline-derived CDR1 and CDR2 are MGHRA and YSYEKL. CDR3 length: 16 amino acids. Here the CDR3 reads CASSQDPGGTNQPQHF. The DNA of the CDR3 is TGCGCCAGCAGCCAAGATCCGGGAGGGACTAATCAGCCCCAGCATTTT.

J is TRBJ2-5 and V is TRBV7-2, with 8 bases lining up with TRBD2. CDR1 SGHTA and CDR2 FQGNSA come from the germline V gene. This CDR3 contains 15 residues. V lost 5 bases to trimming and J lost 1 base; unmatched junction nucleotides: 6. This CDR3 is CASSLRAGVQETQYF. DNA for the CDR3: TGTGCCAGCAGCCTAAGAGCGGGGGTCCAAGAGACCCAGTACTTC.

This clone occurred once. This chain connects TRBV29-1 to TRBJ1-2; D is possibly TRBD1 (6 bases). CDR3 length equals 15 residues. The ends were cut back, 0 bases at V and 5 bases at J, with 16 bases in the middle. Germline CDR1 reads SQVTM; CDR2 reads ANQGSEA. The CDR3 reads CSVEDRGRGSYGYTF. CDR3 coding DNA: TGCAGCGTTGAAGATCGTGGCAGGGGAAGTTATGGCTACACCTTC.

This chain joins TRBV19 and TRBJ2-1; D gene ambiguous. Trimming removed 5 bases from V and 9 bases from J, with 14 bases in between. Germline V gene data show CDR1 as LNHDA and CDR2 as SQIVND (reference sequence). The CDR3 spans 13 residues. For the CDR3, the DNA is TGTGCCAGTAGTTCCCGATCTGGCGGTGAGCAGTTCTTC. This translates into CASSSRSGGEQFF.

In the case of this clone: The same CDR3 arises from other DNA sequences in this sample as well. The chain couples TRBV6-1 to TRBJ1-2; no clear D. This CDR3 is built from 13 residues. V was shortened by 1 base and J by 6 bases, with 9 bases between the two germline ends. The germline V gene encodes CDR1 MNHNS and CDR2 SASEGT. This CDR3 reads CASSEVGRDGYTF. For the CDR3, the DNA is TGTGCCAGCAGTGAAGTGGGGAGGGATGGCTACACCTTC.

The V gene is TRBV5-1, the J gene TRBJ2-5, with 10 bases identical to TRBD1. Germline V gene lookup returns CDR1 SGHRS and CDR2 YFSETQ. This CDR3 is built from 13 residues. The V gene end was trimmed by 7 bases and the J gene end by 5 bases; junction bases not matched to a gene: 5. The CDR3, as DNA: TGCGCCAGCTCGACAGGGGGCCGGGAGACCCAGTACTTC. As protein: CASSTGGRETQYF.

This chain connects TRBV9 to TRBJ2-1; 9 positions agree with TRBD2. This CDR3 spans 15 amino acids. Germline lookup yields CDR1 SGDLS and CDR2 YYNGEE. V shed 6 bases, J shed 6 bases, and the junction held 10 bases outside the gene matches. CDR3 region: CASTSGGGGANEQFF. For the CDR3, the DNA is TGTGCCAGCACCTCGGGGGGCGGGGGGGCCAATGAGCAGTTCTTC.

The chain joins TRBV7-2 to TRBJ1-2; D may be TRBD1 (5 bases). Germline assignment: CDR1 SGHTA and CDR2 FQGNSA. The V and J ends lost 0 bases and 3 bases respectively, with 8 bases between them. There are 14 residues in the CDR3. CDR3 in DNA: TGTGCCAGCAGCTTAGCAGACAGCTACTATGGCTACACCTTC. It is translated as CASSLADSYYGYTF. The variable domain in full, completed from reference TRBV7-2 and TRBJ1-2, reads GAGVSQSPSNKVTEKGKDVELRCDPISGHTALYWYRQSLGQGLEFLIYFQGNSAPDKSGLPSDRFSAERTGGSVSTLTIQRTQQEDSAVYLCASSLADSYYGYTFGSGTRLTVV.

The chain has TRBV6-1 and TRBJ2-3; D is ambiguous. V was pared by 5 bases and J by 0 bases, with 3 bases between. This CDR3 comprises 12 residues. Germline CDR1 is MNHNS and CDR2 is SASEGT. The CDR3 is CASSQSTDTQYF. For the CDR3, the DNA is TGTGCCAGCAGTCAGAGCACAGATACGCAGTATTTT.

The chain joins TRBV28 to TRBJ2-3; the D gene is possibly TRBD2 (7 bases). CDR1 is MDHEN, CDR2 SYDVKM, per germline. CDR3 length: 15 residues. With 3 bases removed from V and 3 bases from J, the gap between germline ends came to 13 bases. The CDR3 coding sequence is TGTGCCAGCAGTTTGGGGGGGCGCGGAACAGATACGCAGTATTTT. Protein: CASSLGGRGTDTQYF.

This clone has more than one count but fewer than ten. This chain links TRBV27 with TRBJ1-3; a possible D gene is TRBD1 (5 bases). Germline-derived CDR1 and CDR2 are MNHEY and SMNVEV (reference sequence). V lost 0 bases and J lost 4, with 13 bases in between. The CDR3 has 16 residues. The CDR3 loop reads CASSLSFRPGGNTIYF. Written as DNA, the CDR3 is TGTGCCAGCAGTTTATCCTTCAGGCCAGGGGGAAACACCATATATTTT.

The genes are TRBV9 and TRBJ2-2, with TRBD2 as a possible D gene (5 bases). Germline lookup yields CDR1 SGDLS and CDR2 YYNGEE. Trimming pared 3 bases from V and 5 bases from J, leaving 14 bases between. This CDR3 is built from 15 residues. The CDR3 is CASSAPDLWTGELFF. Written as DNA, the CDR3 is TGTGCCAGCAGCGCCCCGGACTTGTGGACCGGGGAGCTGTTTTTT.

The chain joins TRBV5-1 to TRBJ1-2; 10 bases are a match to TRBD1. The V gene's germline CDR1 is SGHRS and CDR2 YFSETQ. The J segment lost 8 bases and the V segment lost 4 bases, leaving 8 bases of the junction unmatched. The CDR3 has 14 residues. The CDR3 bases are TGCGCCAGCAGCCCCGGTGGACAGGGGGAGGGCTACACCTTC. Translation gives CASSPGGQGEGYTF.

This clone was seen a single time. The chain is built from TRBV6-5 and TRBJ2-5; D uncertain. The closer fit of TRBJ2-7 to the DNA end suggests the J call may be wrong. Germline CDR1 is MNHEY and CDR2 is SVGAGI. The CDR3 runs 11 residues. CDR3 loop: CATGVSYEQYF. CDR3 DNA sequence: TGTGCCACCGGAGTTTCCTACGAGCAGTACTTC.

The CDR3 DNA sequence: TGTGCCAGCAGCCCAAGACTAGCGGGAGACGAGACCCAGTACTTC. It yields the protein CASSPRLAGDETQYF. The chain links TRBV5-4 to TRBJ2-5, with TRBD2 matching over 12 bases. V lost 4 bases and J lost 5; bases outside the gene matches: 6. Germline V gene data show CDR1 as SGHNT and CDR2 as YYREEE (reference sequence). The CDR3 consists of 15 residues. The complete variable domain, with remaining parts taken from reference TRBV5-4 and TRBJ2-5, reads ETGVTQSPTHLIKTRGQQVTLRCSSQSGHNTVSWYQQALGQGPQFIFQYYREEENGRGNFPPRFSGLQFPNYSSELNVNALELDDSALYLCASSPRLAGDETQYFGPGTRLLVL.

The rearrangement uses TRBV5-1 and TRBJ1-2, with unresolved D. CDR1 and CDR2 (germline): SGHRS, YFSETQ. V was pared by 4 bases and J by 5 bases, with 18 bases between. The CDR3 is made up of 15 amino acids. CDR3 residues: CASSPTQASLYGYTF. For the CDR3, the DNA is TGCGCCAGCAGCCCCACGCAGGCCTCCCTATATGGCTACACCTTC.

The chain couples TRBV27 to TRBJ1-6; tentatively, D is TRBD1 (6 bases). Trimming cost V 5 bases and J 5 bases, with 13 bases left between them. This CDR3 has 15 residues. Germline CDR1 is MNHEY and CDR2 is SMNVEV (reference sequence). CDR3 nucleotide sequence: TGTGCCAGCAGTCGCCGGGACATAGATAATTCACCCCTCCACTTT. This encodes CASSRRDIDNSPLHF.

This sequence joins TRBV28 and TRBJ1-6, with D perhaps matching TRBD1 (6 bases). Germline assignment: CDR1 MDHEN and CDR2 SYDVKM. This CDR3 comprises 16 residues. V lost 3 bases and J lost 9, with 18 bases in between. CDR3 coding DNA: TGTGCCAGCAGTTTCCCTATCCCCAGGGGCAGTTCACCCCTCCACTTT. Translation gives CASSFPIPRGSSPLHF.

This chain links TRBV9 with TRBJ1-6, with a possible D match to TRBD1 (5 bases). Germline values: CDR1 SGDLS, CDR2 YYNGEE. The CDR3 has 14 residues. V dropped 1 base and J dropped 10 bases, with 12 bases sitting between them. CDR3 DNA sequence: TGTGCCAGCAGCGTAACAGGTTCCACATCACCCCTCCACTTT. It encodes CASSVTGSTSPLHF.